These 32 T cell receptor beta chains originate from one sample sequenced in a study of blood T cell repertoires in COVID-19. Libraries were prepared by immunoSEQ multiplex PCR; TCRdb keeps only in-frame clonotypes and omits some of them. The sample yields around 230,000 clones, around 82% seen once. Specimen: peripheral blood. The receptors derive from a woman in her 40s with active or convalescent COVID-19.

In its sample, this clone was seen once. This chain connects TRBV4-2 to TRBJ2-1; a weak D match, TRBD2 (6 bases). The CDR3 has 16 amino acids. Deletions cut 0 bases from V and 2 bases from J, with 11 bases between. Germline-derived CDR1 and CDR2 are LGHNA and YNFKEQ. CDR3 in DNA: TGTGCCAGCAGCCAAGACGGCGGGAACACCTACAATGAGCAGTTCTTC. Amino acids: CASSQDGGNTYNEQFF.

The CDR3 protein is CASSPQGRGETYNSPLHF. CDR3 nucleotide sequence: TGTGCCAGCTCACCACAGGGCAGGGGTGAGACCTATAATTCACCCCTCCACTTT. The V and J genes are TRBV18 and TRBJ1-6; weak D call: TRBD1 (6 bases). The CDR3 loop spans 18 amino acids. Germline V gene sequence: CDR1 KGHSH, CDR2 LQKENI. V lost 1 base and J lost 2, with 15 bases in between. The entire variable domain, with the rest obtained from reference TRBV18 and TRBJ1-6, is as follows: NAGVMQNPRHLVRRRGQEARLRCSPMKGHSHVYWYRQLPEEGLKFMVYLQKENIIDESGMPKERFSAEFPKEGPSILRIQQVVRGDSAAYFCASSPQGRGETYNSPLHFGNGTRLTVT.

This rearrangement joins TRBV11-2 to TRBJ2-7, with D uncertain. This CDR3 is 13 amino acids long. V lost 4 bases and J lost 2, with 9 bases in between. Germline V lookup: CDR1 SGHAT, CDR2 FQNNGV. DNA of the CDR3: TGTGCCAGCAGCTCCGTGAGCGCCTACGAGCAGTACTTC. Translated: CASSSVSAYEQYF.

This CDR3 is CASSRTGTGDRAFF. The CDR3 DNA is TGTGCCAGTAGTCGAACCGGGACGGGGGATCGAGCTTTCTTT. The chain is built from TRBV19 and TRBJ1-1, with D possibly TRBD1 on 5 matching bases. V dropped 5 bases and J dropped 10 bases, with 20 bases sitting between them. Germline CDR1 reads LNHDA; CDR2 reads SQIVND (reference sequence). The CDR3 totals 14 residues.

CDR3 in amino acids: CASSQPSEAYEQYF. The CDR3 DNA follows: TGTGCCAGCAGCCAACCCTCGGAGGCCTACGAGCAGTACTTC. The chain couples TRBV3-1 (or the pseudogene TRBV3-2) to TRBJ2-7; weak D call: TRBD2 (5 bases). The V end was cut by 2 bases, the J end by 2 bases, with 10 bases between. The CDR3 length is 14 residues. Germline V gives CDR1 LGHDT, CDR2 YNNKEL (reference sequence).

This clone came up many times. This rearrangement joins TRBV5-1 to TRBJ2-1, with D uncertain. CDR3 length: 18 residues. The V end was cut by 8 bases, the J end by 4 bases, with 28 bases between. Germline loops: CDR1 SGHRS, CDR2 YFSETQ. This chain's CDR3 is CASSGQFRRVSSYNEQFF. DNA for the CDR3: TGCGCCAGTTCAGGCCAGTTCCGACGAGTTTCCTCGTACAATGAGCAGTTCTTC.

The rearrangement uses TRBV30 and TRBJ1-5; TRBD1 matches at 7 bases. Germline V CDR1 and CDR2: GTSNPN, SVGIG (reference sequence). The CDR3 sequence is 15 residues long. The V gene end was trimmed by 3 bases and the J gene end by 0 bases; junction bases not matched to a gene: 5. The chain's CDR3 is CAWRPGGYSNQPQHF. In nucleotides, the CDR3 is TGTGCCTGGAGACCAGGGGGATATAGCAATCAGCCCCAGCATTTT. The complete variable domain, with remaining parts taken from reference TRBV30 and TRBJ1-5, reads SQTIHQWPATLVQPVGSPLSLECTVEGTSNPNLYWYRQAAGRGLQLLFYSVGIGQISSEVPQNLSASRPQDRQFILSSKKLLLSDSGFYLCAWRPGGYSNQPQHFGDGTRLSIL.

This clone was detected only once. The chain has TRBV6-5 and TRBJ1-4; 8 bases line up with TRBD1. Germline V gene lookup returns CDR1 MNHEY and CDR2 SVGAGI. The CDR3 is made up of 15 amino acids. The V segment lost 6 bases and the J segment 8 bases; nucleotides outside the gene matches: 11. The CDR3 is CASRPTGDSGEKLFF. The CDR3 bases are TGTGCCAGCAGGCCGACAGGGGACTCTGGGGAAAAACTGTTTTTT.

The rearrangement joins TRBV19 to TRBJ2-2; 8 nucleotides align to TRBD2. Germline values: CDR1 LNHDA, CDR2 SQIVND (reference sequence). The CDR3 is made up of 16 amino acids. The ends lost 0 bases at V and 4 bases at J; junction bases unmatched: 4. The CDR3 protein is CASSIDPAGVTGELFF. The CDR3 DNA reads TGTGCCAGTAGTATAGACCCAGCGGGGGTCACCGGGGAGCTGTTTTTT.

This clone was found a few times. This chain uses TRBV7-6 with TRBJ1-6; 8 bases match TRBD1. Germline lookup yields CDR1 SGHVS and CDR2 FNYEAQ. The CDR3 runs 15 residues. The V gene end was trimmed by 1 base and the J gene end by 9 bases; junction bases not matched to a gene: 5. This chain's CDR3 is CASSLDRTGLSPLHF. The CDR3 nucleotides read TGTGCCAGCAGCTTAGATCGGACAGGGCTTTCACCCCTCCACTTT.

V is TRBV11-3 and J is TRBJ2-7; 8 nucleotides align to TRBD1. J lost 3 bases, V lost 3 bases, and 4 bases had no gene match. The CDR3 runs to 14 residues. Germline CDR1 is SGHNT and CDR2 is YENEEA. Here the CDR3 reads CASSLGQALYEQYF. The CDR3 coding sequence is TGTGCCAGCAGCTTGGGACAGGCCCTCTACGAGCAGTACTTC. The variable domain in full, completed from reference TRBV11-3 and TRBJ2-7, reads EAGVVQSPRYKIIEKKQPVAFWCNPISGHNTLYWYLQNLGQGPELLIRYENEEAVDDSQLPKDRFSAERLKGVDSTLKIQPAELGDSAVYLCASSLGQALYEQYFGPGTRLTVT.

The chain joins TRBV5-6 to TRBJ2-5; D gene unclear. The germline V gene has CDR1 SGHDT and CDR2 YYEEEE. Trimming removed 2 bases from V and 5 bases from J, with 10 bases in between. CDR3 size: 13 residues. The CDR3 protein is CASSFWHSETQYF. CDR3 DNA sequence: TGTGCCAGCAGCTTTTGGCATTCGGAGACCCAGTACTTC.

The chain carries TRBV9 and TRBJ2-7; 7 bases agree with TRBD1. Unmatched junction bases numbered 6, after V lost 0 bases and J lost 3 bases. CDR3 size: 15 residues. CDR1 SGDLS and CDR2 YYNGEE come from the germline V gene. This CDR3 is CASSVDQGDYYEQYF. CDR3 sequence (DNA): TGTGCCAGCAGCGTAGATCAGGGGGATTACTACGAGCAGTACTTC.

The chain uses TRBV9 and TRBJ2-1, with 7 bases that match TRBD1. The CDR3 runs to 15 residues. Germline V gene lookup returns CDR1 SGDLS and CDR2 YYNGEE. Trimming removed 0 bases from V and 1 base from J; junction bases left unmatched: 1. CDR3 residues: CASSVGTGSYNEQFF. The CDR3 DNA sequence: TGTGCCAGCAGCGTAGGGACAGGTTCCTACAATGAGCAGTTCTTC.

The rearrangement joins TRBV30 to TRBJ2-7; D unclear. The CDR3 spans 11 residues. CDR1 and CDR2 (germline): GTSNPN, SVGIG (reference sequence). V was trimmed by 5 bases and J by 2 bases, leaving 7 bases between them. The CDR3 protein is CAWGRAYEQYF. The CDR3 DNA sequence: TGTGCCTGGGGCCGGGCCTACGAGCAGTACTTC.

The gene calls are TRBV21-1 and TRBJ1-2; the DNA was not used to check the table's D call, TRBD1. TRBV21-1 is described as a pseudogene. CDR3 length: 15 residues. The CDR3 DNA reads as TGTGCCAGCAGCGGCCGGGACAGGGAAAACTATGGCTACACCTTC. This translates into CASSGRDRENYGYTF.

The chain has TRBV28 and TRBJ2-5; D remains ambiguous. The germline V gene encodes CDR1 MDHEN and CDR2 SYDVKM. V lost 7 bases and J 2 bases, leaving 17 bases between the germline ends. There are 15 residues in the CDR3. The CDR3 bases are TGTGCCAGCAACTCTCCGACGGGTAGACAAGAGACCCAGTACTTC. Encoded protein: CASNSPTGRQETQYF.

The chain uses TRBV5-1 and TRBJ1-2; D perhaps matches TRBD1 (6 bases). Between the trimmed V and J ends, which lost 0 bases and 8 bases, there was a span of 14 bases. The length of the CDR3 is 14 residues. Germline V lookup: CDR1 SGHRS, CDR2 YFSETQ. CDR3 protein: CASSLDTGRGGYTF. Here the CDR3 DNA reads TGCGCCAGCAGCTTGGATACAGGGCGAGGAGGCTACACCTTC. Full variable domain (missing parts from reference TRBV5-1 and TRBJ1-2): KAGVTQTPRYLIKTRGQQVTLSCSPISGHRSVSWYQQTPGQGLQFLFEYFSETQRNKGNFPGRFSGRQFSNSRSEMNVSTLELGDSALYLCASSLDTGRGGYTFGSGTRLTVV.

This chain uses TRBV5-4 with TRBJ2-2; D is perhaps TRBD1 (6 bases). Trimming removed 4 bases from V and 6 bases from J, with 7 bases in between. The V gene's germline CDR1 is SGHNT and CDR2 YYREEE (reference sequence). The CDR3 is made up of 12 amino acids. The DNA for the CDR3 is TGTGCCAGCAGCCACAGGGCCGGGGAGCTGTTTTTT. Translating it yields CASSHRAGELFF.

The sample holds many counts of this clone. This chain links TRBV7-9 with TRBJ1-1; no definite D call. Trimming removed 0 bases at V and 8 bases at J, with 13 bases between. Per the germline V gene, CDR1 is SEHNR and CDR2 is FQNEAQ (reference sequence). The CDR3 covers 14 residues. CDR3 bases: TGTGCCAGCAGCTTAGCCGCCAGAGGCTCCGAAGCTTTCTTT. Translated: CASSLAARGSEAFF.

The J gene is TRBJ2-3, the V gene TRBV28; the D is unclear. This CDR3 comprises 13 residues. V dropped 2 bases and J dropped 4 bases, with 7 bases sitting between them. The germline V gene has CDR1 MDHEN and CDR2 SYDVKM. CDR3 in amino acids: CASSLNPADTQYF. CDR3 DNA: TGTGCCAGCAGTTTAAACCCGGCAGATACGCAGTATTTT.

In this sample, this clone turned up a few times. The V and J genes are TRBV28 and TRBJ1-5, with 7 bases lining up with TRBD1. CDR3 length equals 15 residues. J gave up 2 bases and V 7 bases, and 8 bases lay outside the gene matches. Germline-derived CDR1 and CDR2 are MDHEN and SYDVKM. The CDR3 loop reads CASISQDRRNQPQHF. In DNA form, the CDR3 reads TGTGCCAGCATTTCCCAGGACAGGCGCAATCAGCCCCAGCATTTT.

Only a few counts were recorded for this clone. The chain is built from TRBV24-1 and TRBJ1-2; 8 bases agree with TRBD1. Germline-derived CDR1 and CDR2 are KGHDR and SFDVKD. This CDR3 has 15 residues. V was clipped by 3 bases and J by 4 bases; unmatched bases: 6. Here the CDR3 DNA reads TGTGCCACCAGTGATCCCGAGACAGGGGCCTATGGCTACACCTTC. As protein: CATSDPETGAYGYTF.

This chain joins TRBV9 and TRBJ1-1; 11 bases fit TRBD1. V dropped 3 bases and J dropped 9; count of bases not matched to a gene: 10. Per germline, CDR1 SGDLS and CDR2 YYNGEE. This CDR3 contains 15 residues. Here the CDR3 DNA reads TGTGCCAGCAGCGCCCTTGGGACAGGGGGGGGAAAAGCTTTCTTT. Encoded protein: CASSALGTGGGKAFF.

The chain has TRBV19 and TRBJ1-3, with TRBD1 identical over 9 bases. Trimming cost V 6 bases and J 0 bases; bases outside gene matches: 3. Germline CDR1 is LNHDA and CDR2 is SQIVND (reference sequence). CDR3 size: 15 residues. The CDR3 region is CASRRTGDSGNTIYF. Written as DNA, the CDR3 is TGTGCCAGTAGGCGGACAGGGGACTCTGGAAACACCATATATTTT. The full variable domain, completed using reference TRBV19 and TRBJ1-3, is DGGITQSPKYLFRKEGQNVTLSCEQNLNHDAMYWYRQDPGQGLRLIYYSQIVNDFQKGDIAEGYSVSREKKESFPLTVTSAQKNPTAFYLCASRRTGDSGNTIYFGEGSWLTVV.

This chain uses TRBV4-2 with TRBJ1-5; D call uncertain. CDR1 is LGHNA and CDR2 is YNFKEQ in the germline V gene. The CDR3 is 16 amino acids. The ends were cut back, 2 bases at V and 3 bases at J, with 14 bases in the middle. The CDR3 is CASSQFPTENNQPQHF. The CDR3 coding sequence is TGTGCCAGCAGCCAATTCCCCACAGAGAACAATCAGCCCCAGCATTTT.

This chain connects TRBV4-3 to TRBJ2-7; 9 bases fit TRBD1. V gave up 0 bases and J gave up 5 bases; unmatched junction bases: 8. There are 16 residues in the CDR3. CDR1 is LGHNA, CDR2 YSLEER, per germline. This chain's CDR3 is CASSQEPGTGPHEQYF. The CDR3 DNA reads TGCGCCAGCAGCCAAGAGCCCGGGACAGGGCCCCACGAGCAGTACTTC.

J is TRBJ1-2 and V is TRBV6-5; maybe TRBD1 (5 bases). This CDR3 region has 14 residues. Trimming removed 4 bases from V and 3 bases from J, with 12 bases in between. Germline CDR1 reads MNHEY; CDR2 reads SVGAGI. The CDR3: CASSSRSGYYGYTF. The CDR3 bases are TGTGCCAGCAGTTCCCGGTCAGGGTACTATGGCTACACCTTC.

The rearrangement joins TRBV7-2 to TRBJ1-1; a weak D match, TRBD1 (6 bases). CDR1 and CDR2 (germline): SGHTA, FQGNSA. Trimming shortened V by 4 bases and J by 3 bases, and 21 bases separated the two germline ends. The CDR3 spans 17 residues. The DNA of the CDR3 is TGTGCCAGCAGCTCCGGGACAAGGGGGATTTTTGACACTGAAGCTTTCTTT. This translates into CASSSGTRGIFDTEAFF.

This chain joins TRBV5-1 and TRBJ1-1; 8 bases are shared with TRBD1. The CDR3 runs to 15 residues. Germline lookup yields CDR1 SGHRS and CDR2 YFSETQ. V gave up 4 bases and J gave up 5 bases; unmatched junction bases: 10. Here the CDR3 reads CASSGNQGAYTEAFF. As DNA, the CDR3 is TGCGCCAGCAGCGGTAACCAGGGGGCGTATACTGAAGCTTTCTTT.

V usage is TRBV5-1 and J usage is TRBJ2-1; a possible D gene is TRBD1 (5 bases). Germline values: CDR1 SGHRS, CDR2 YFSETQ. The CDR3 is 15 residues long. Trimming left V 5 bases short and J 4 bases short, with 16 bases between. The CDR3 reads CASSEGRVPYNEQFF. For the CDR3, the DNA is TGCGCCAGCAGTGAAGGCAGGGTCCCGTACAATGAGCAGTTCTTC.

This chain joins TRBV6-5 and TRBJ1-1; 8 nucleotides agree with TRBD1. The ends lost 5 bases at V and 5 bases at J; junction bases unmatched: 10. Per germline, CDR1 MNHEY and CDR2 SVGAGI. The CDR3 runs 15 residues. The CDR3 DNA reads TGTGCCAGCAGTCTTGGACAGGGCCGGGGAACTGAAGCTTTCTTT. This encodes CASSLGQGRGTEAFF.